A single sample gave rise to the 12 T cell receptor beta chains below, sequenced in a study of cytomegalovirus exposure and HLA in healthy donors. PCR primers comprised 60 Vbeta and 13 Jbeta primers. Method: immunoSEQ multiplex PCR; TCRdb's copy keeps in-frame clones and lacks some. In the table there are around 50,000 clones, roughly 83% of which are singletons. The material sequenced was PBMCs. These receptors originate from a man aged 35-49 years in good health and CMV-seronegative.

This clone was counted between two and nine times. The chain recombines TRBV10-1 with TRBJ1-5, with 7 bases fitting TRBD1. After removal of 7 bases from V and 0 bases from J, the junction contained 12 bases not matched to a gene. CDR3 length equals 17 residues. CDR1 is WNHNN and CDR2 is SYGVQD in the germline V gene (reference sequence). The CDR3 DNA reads TGCGCCAGCAACCTAAGGAACAGGGGCTATAGCAATCAGCCCCAGCATTTT. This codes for CASNLRNRGYSNQPQHF.

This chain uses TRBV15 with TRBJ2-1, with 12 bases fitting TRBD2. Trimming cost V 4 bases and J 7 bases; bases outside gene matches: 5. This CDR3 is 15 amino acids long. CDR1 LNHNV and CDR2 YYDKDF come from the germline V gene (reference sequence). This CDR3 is CATSTLAGGLNEQFF. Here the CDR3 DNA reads TGTGCCACCAGCACCCTAGCGGGGGGGTTGAATGAGCAGTTCTTC.

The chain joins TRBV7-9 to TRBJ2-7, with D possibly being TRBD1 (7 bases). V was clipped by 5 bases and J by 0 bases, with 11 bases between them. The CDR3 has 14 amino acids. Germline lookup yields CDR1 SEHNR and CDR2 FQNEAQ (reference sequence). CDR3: CASSAGQFSYEQYF. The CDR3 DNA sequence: TGTGCCAGCAGCGCGGGACAGTTCTCCTACGAGCAGTACTTC.

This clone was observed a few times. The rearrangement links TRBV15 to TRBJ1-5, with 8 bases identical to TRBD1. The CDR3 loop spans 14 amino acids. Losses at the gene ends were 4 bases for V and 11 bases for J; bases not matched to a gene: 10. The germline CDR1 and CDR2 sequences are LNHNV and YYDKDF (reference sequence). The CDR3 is CATSTHRGKQSQHF. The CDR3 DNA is TGTGCCACCAGCACACACAGGGGGAAGCAGTCCCAGCATTTT.

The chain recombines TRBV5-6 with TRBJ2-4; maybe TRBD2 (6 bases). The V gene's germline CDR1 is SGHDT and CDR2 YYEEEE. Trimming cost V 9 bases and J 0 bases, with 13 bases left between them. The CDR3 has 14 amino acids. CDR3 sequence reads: CANGTSLAKNIQYF. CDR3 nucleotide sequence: TGTGCCAACGGGACTTCTCTAGCCAAAAACATTCAGTACTTC.

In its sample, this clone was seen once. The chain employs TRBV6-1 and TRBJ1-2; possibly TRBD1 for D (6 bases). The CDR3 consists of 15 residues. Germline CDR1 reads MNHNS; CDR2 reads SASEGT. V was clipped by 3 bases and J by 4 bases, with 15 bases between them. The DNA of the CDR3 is TGTGCCAGCAGTGATGGGGGAGGGGGATTCTATGGCTACACCTTC. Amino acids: CASSDGGGGFYGYTF.

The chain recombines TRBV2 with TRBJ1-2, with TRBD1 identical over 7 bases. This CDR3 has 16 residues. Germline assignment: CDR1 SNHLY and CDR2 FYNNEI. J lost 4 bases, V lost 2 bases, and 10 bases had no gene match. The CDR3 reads CASSETRDSFVYGYTF. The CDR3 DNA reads TGTGCCAGCAGTGAAACCAGGGACAGCTTTGTCTATGGCTACACCTTC. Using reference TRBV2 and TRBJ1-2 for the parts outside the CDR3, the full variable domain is EPEVTQTPSHQVTQMGQEVILRCVPISNHLYFYWYRQILGQKVEFLVSFYNNEISEKSEIFDDQFSVERPDGSNFTLKIRSTKLEDSAMYFCASSETRDSFVYGYTFGSGTRLTVV.

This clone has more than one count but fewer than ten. CDR3 protein: CATAARGSGANVLTF. DNA of the CDR3: TGTGCCACCGCTGCAAGGGGCTCTGGGGCCAACGTCCTGACTTTC. The chain has TRBV6-5 and TRBJ2-6; the D gene is possibly TRBD1 (5 bases). Trimming stripped 10 bases from V and 0 bases from J, with 13 bases between. Germline loops: CDR1 MNHEY, CDR2 SVGAGI. The CDR3 covers 15 residues.

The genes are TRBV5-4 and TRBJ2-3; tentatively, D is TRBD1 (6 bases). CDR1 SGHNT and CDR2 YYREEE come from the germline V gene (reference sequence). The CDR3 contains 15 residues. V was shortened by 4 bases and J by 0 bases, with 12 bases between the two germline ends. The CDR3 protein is CASSGRTVSTDTQYF. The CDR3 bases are TGTGCCAGCAGCGGACGGACAGTGAGCACAGATACGCAGTATTTT.

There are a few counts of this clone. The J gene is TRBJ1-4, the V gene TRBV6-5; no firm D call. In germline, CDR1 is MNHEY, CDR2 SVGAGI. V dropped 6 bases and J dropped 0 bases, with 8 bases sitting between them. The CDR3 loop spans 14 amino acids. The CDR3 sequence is CASRGDTTNEKLFF. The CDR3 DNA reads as TGTGCCAGCAGGGGAGACACAACTAATGAAAAACTGTTTTTT.

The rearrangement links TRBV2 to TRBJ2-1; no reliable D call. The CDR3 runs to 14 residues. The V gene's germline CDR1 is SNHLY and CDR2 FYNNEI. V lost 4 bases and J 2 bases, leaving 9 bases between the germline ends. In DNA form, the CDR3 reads TGTGCCAGCAGTGTTGTGGGCGCCTACAATGAGCAGTTCTTC. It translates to CASSVVGAYNEQFF. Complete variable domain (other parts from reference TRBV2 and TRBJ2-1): EPEVTQTPSHQVTQMGQEVILRCVPISNHLYFYWYRQILGQKVEFLVSFYNNEISEKSEIFDDQFSVERPDGSNFTLKIRSTKLEDSAMYFCASSVVGAYNEQFFGPGTRLTVL.

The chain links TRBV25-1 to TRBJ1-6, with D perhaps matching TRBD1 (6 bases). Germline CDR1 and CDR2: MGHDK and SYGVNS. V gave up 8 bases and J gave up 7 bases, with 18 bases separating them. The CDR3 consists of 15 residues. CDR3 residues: CASAKHREGNSPLHF. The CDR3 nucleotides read TGTGCCAGCGCTAAGCACAGGGAAGGCAATTCACCCCTCCACTTT.